This is a list of T cell receptor beta chains from one sample in a study of T cell clones after liver transplantation. Method: immunoSEQ multiplex PCR; TCRdb's copy keeps in-frame clones and lacks some. The profile shows about 11,000 clones, roughly 70% of them singletons. This sample comprised CD4+ T cells from blood, obtained approximately 30 months after liver transplant. These receptors originate from a human patient who received a liver transplant. These T cells may partly come from the graft donor. Both conserved end residues are part of each CDR3. D genes are given only for firm matches. The size of a clone is reported for some rows only, either as once, few or many, or as a class for expanded clones.

v_call: TRBV10-1
j_call: TRBJ2-3
clone_size: NA
d_call: NA
cdr3_nt: TGCGCCACTAGACAAGATAGCACAGATACGCAGTATTTT
cdr3_aa: CATRQDSTDTQYF

v_call: TRBV5-5
j_call: TRBJ1-6
clone_size: NA
d_call: NA
cdr3_nt: TGTGCCAGCAGCTTGGGGCAGACTTATAATTCACCCCTCCACTTT
cdr3_aa: CASSLGQTYNSPLHF

v_call: TRBV6-4
j_call: TRBJ2-3
clone_size: NA
d_call: TRBD2
cdr3_nt: TGTGCCAGCAGTGACGTAGCGGGGGGGCCAGATACGCAGTATTTT
cdr3_aa: CASSDVAGGPDTQYF

v_call: TRBV28
j_call: TRBJ2-1
clone_size: NA
d_call: NA
cdr3_nt: TGTGCCAGCAGTTTAGGGAGGGGGCCCAATGAGCAGTTCTTC
cdr3_aa: CASSLGRGPNEQFF

v_call: TRBV5-6
j_call: TRBJ2-7
clone_size: NA
d_call: TRBD1
cdr3_nt: TGTGCCAGCAGCTTAGACAGGGTTGAGTACGAGCAGTACTTC
cdr3_aa: CASSLDRVEYEQYF

v_call: TRBV7-9
j_call: TRBJ2-3
clone_size: NA
d_call: TRBD2
cdr3_nt: TGTGCCAGCAGCTTAGTGGGGACTAGCGCAACAGATACGCAGTATTTT
cdr3_aa: CASSLVGTSATDTQYF

v_call: TRBV13
j_call: TRBJ2-7
clone_size: medium-sized
d_call: NA
cdr3_nt: TGTGCCAGCAGCTCCCATTCCTACGAGCAGTACTTC
cdr3_aa: CASSSHSYEQYF

v_call: TRBV5-6
j_call: TRBJ2-2
clone_size: NA
d_call: NA
cdr3_nt: TGTGCCAGCAGCTTCCTCCTTTCGGACAAGGGAAGAAACACCGGGGAGCTGTTTTTT
cdr3_aa: CASSFLLSDKGRNTGELFF

v_call: TRBV5-1
j_call: TRBJ1-1
clone_size: NA
d_call: NA
cdr3_nt: TGCGCCAGCAGCGCGGCGGGGGCTAACACTGAAGCTTTCTTT
cdr3_aa: CASSAAGANTEAFF

v_call: TRBV4-3
j_call: TRBJ2-6
clone_size: few
d_call: TRBD1
cdr3_nt: TGCGCCAGCAGCCAAGAGACAGGGTCTGGGGCCAACGTCCTGACTTTC
cdr3_aa: CASSQETGSGANVLTF

v_call: TRBV4-3
j_call: TRBJ2-1
clone_size: NA
d_call: NA
cdr3_nt: TGCGCCAGCAGCCAAGGGAGGGGGTACAATTCCTACAATGAGCAGTTCTTC
cdr3_aa: CASSQGRGYNSYNEQFF

v_call: TRBV19
j_call: TRBJ2-5
clone_size: NA
d_call: NA
cdr3_nt: TGTGCCAGTAGTATGTTCGGCCAAGAGACCCAGTACTTC
cdr3_aa: CASSMFGQETQYF

v_call: TRBV30
j_call: TRBJ2-1
clone_size: once
d_call: TRBD1
cdr3_nt: TGTGCCTGGAGGGGGGACCGACAGGGAGTCAACAATGAGCAGTTCTTC
cdr3_aa: CAWRGDRQGVNNEQFF

v_call: TRBV6-1
j_call: TRBJ2-7
clone_size: medium-sized
d_call: TRBD1
cdr3_nt: TGTGCCAGCAGTGAAGCAGGGACAGGGTCCTACGAGCAGTACTTC
cdr3_aa: CASSEAGTGSYEQYF

v_call: TRBV6-1
j_call: TRBJ2-1
clone_size: NA
d_call: NA
cdr3_nt: TGTGCCAGCAGCCCGGGACTCTACAATGAGCAGTTCTTC
cdr3_aa: CASSPGLYNEQFF

v_call: TRBV2
j_call: TRBJ2-5
clone_size: NA
d_call: NA
cdr3_nt: TGTGCCAGCAGTGAAGGAGGTAGGACCCAGTACTTC
cdr3_aa: CASSEGGRTQYF

v_call: TRBV6-5
j_call: TRBJ1-2
clone_size: NA
d_call: NA
cdr3_nt: TGTGCCAGCAGTTACTCCCCAAACAGAAAAGACTATGGCTACACCTTC
cdr3_aa: CASSYSPNRKDYGYTF

v_call: TRBV10-2
j_call: TRBJ2-5
clone_size: NA
d_call: NA
cdr3_nt: TGCGCCAGCAGTGATTACCATAATGGTAAAGAGACCCAGTACTTC
cdr3_aa: CASSDYHNGKETQYF

v_call: TRBV10-3
j_call: TRBJ2-7
clone_size: NA
d_call: NA
cdr3_nt: TGTGCCATCACCCATGCTCCCGGGGAAGGGTTCTCCTACGAGCAGTACTTC
cdr3_aa: CAITHAPGEGFSYEQYF

v_call: TRBV7-6
j_call: TRBJ2-1
clone_size: once
d_call: NA
cdr3_nt: TGTGCCAGCAGCTTAGGGACGTCCTACAATGAGCAGTTCTTC
cdr3_aa: CASSLGTSYNEQFF

v_call: TRBV7-2
j_call: TRBJ2-5
clone_size: NA
d_call: NA
cdr3_nt: TGTGCCAGCAGCTCTCGGGGGATCCAAGAGACCCAGTACTTC
cdr3_aa: CASSSRGIQETQYF

v_call: TRBV6-4
j_call: TRBJ2-1
clone_size: NA
d_call: TRBD1
cdr3_nt: TGTGCCAGCAGTGAGGAGACAGGGGGCTACAATGAGCAGTTCTTC
cdr3_aa: CASSEETGGYNEQFF

v_call: TRBV7-8
j_call: TRBJ2-7
clone_size: NA
d_call: TRBD1
cdr3_nt: TGTGCCAGCAGCGGACAGGGGGCGTACGAGCAGTACTTC
cdr3_aa: CASSGQGAYEQYF

v_call: TRBV6-1
j_call: TRBJ1-2
clone_size: NA
d_call: NA
cdr3_nt: TGTGCCAGCAGTGAAATAGGGTTGTCACAACATGGCTACACCTTC
cdr3_aa: CASSEIGLSQHGYTF

v_call: TRBV5-1
j_call: TRBJ2-1
clone_size: NA
d_call: NA
cdr3_nt: TGCGCCAGCAGCCTTTACAGGCCTCCTAGCTCCTACAATGAGCAGTTCTTC
cdr3_aa: CASSLYRPPSSYNEQFF

v_call: TRBV7-9
j_call: TRBJ2-5
clone_size: NA
d_call: TRBD1
cdr3_nt: TGTGCCAGCAGCTTAGCTCAGGGGGAAGAGACCCAGTACTTC
cdr3_aa: CASSLAQGEETQYF

v_call: TRBV27
j_call: TRBJ2-1
clone_size: few
d_call: TRBD1
cdr3_nt: TGTGCCAGCAGTTTATCCCGACAGGGCCCCAATGAGCAGTTCTTC
cdr3_aa: CASSLSRQGPNEQFF

v_call: TRBV27
j_call: TRBJ1-1
clone_size: NA
d_call: NA
cdr3_nt: TGTGCCAGCAGTTCTAACGTCTGGACTGAAGCTTTCTTT
cdr3_aa: CASSSNVWTEAFF

v_call: TRBV6-1
j_call: TRBJ2-3
clone_size: few
d_call: TRBD1
cdr3_nt: TGTGCCAGCAGGGGGACAGGGGATGCAGATACGCAGTATTTT
cdr3_aa: CASRGTGDADTQYF

v_call: TRBV15
j_call: TRBJ2-1
clone_size: few
d_call: TRBD2
cdr3_nt: TGTGCCACCAGCAGAGTTAGCGGGGAATACAATGAGCAGTTCTTC
cdr3_aa: CATSRVSGEYNEQFF